A single T cell receptor beta chain is shown here with its context. Its antigen is unknown. The V gene's germline CDR1 is MNHEY and CDR2 SVGAGI. V dropped 7 bases and J dropped 7 bases, with 22 bases sitting between them. The CDR3 is 15 amino acids. Those with alopecia areata gave lesional scalp punch biopsies and peripheral blood. These data belong to a study of CD8+ T cells in alopecia areata. Across the whole study: People stayed on tofacitinib for 6 to 18 months, then stopped the drug for 6 months. Study-wide points: Clonality exceeded that of normal scalp in lesional scalp, most notably in alopecia totalis/universalis.

RNA extraction was followed by reverse transcription into cDNA, which acted as the sequencing template. TCRdb's table, derived via immunoSEQ multiplex PCR, lists solely in-frame clones and lacks some. The top ten hold about an eighth of the sample, which has some 170,000 clones, about 67% seen once. This clonotype was sampled from a human donor with alopecia areata. The sample was CD8+ T cells sorted from blood, taken at week 0. The rearrangement joins TRBV6-5 to TRBJ2-5; D is undetermined. The CDR3 protein is CASTTPGTRSSTQYF. The CDR3 DNA reads as TGTGCCAGCACCACTCCGGGCACCCGGTCGTCGACCCAGTACTTC.